This T cell receptor (beta chain) derives from a study of T-cell memory formation after mild COVID-19. Germline V CDR1 and CDR2: SGHTA, FQGNSA. This CDR3 is 15 amino acids long. The V end lost 5 bases, the J end lost 6 bases, and 16 bases lay between the germline ends. One entry per CDR3 protein results from TCRdb running MiXCR on the 5' RACE reads. In the table there are about 170,000 distinct CDR3 sequences, about an eighth of which are singletons. Material for sequencing was PBMCs or a T cell subset sorted from them (not recorded which). This sequence joins TRBV7-2 and TRBJ2-2, with D perhaps TRBD1 (6 bases). The source of this sequence is a man aged 18 to 30 who had mild COVID-19 (a few samples of this study predate the infection). Cell type and time point are not known. CDR3 DNA: TGTGCCAGCAGCCAGGGGTGGGGTCCCCCCGGGGAGCTGTTTTTT. Protein sequence: CASSQGWGPPGELFF.